The 8 T cell receptor beta chains below all came from one sample that was sequenced in a study of post-analysis software for immune sequencing data. Study findings and constraints: Patients carried five TRBV segments more frequently than controls did, and TRBV5-6, TRBV5-1 and TRBV20-1 were among them.

Their recognized antigens are unknown. TCR beta cDNA libraries had unique molecular identifiers. One entry per CDR3 protein results from TCRdb running MiXCR on the PCR reads. The sample lists around 700,000 distinct CDR3 sequences; approximately 59% were seen once. The sequencing input was blood. These receptors were obtained from a girl aged 2 to 10 with multiple sclerosis.

J is TRBJ2-4 and V is TRBV6-2 or TRBV6-3; D is uncertain. Trimming stripped 4 bases from V and 1 base from J, with 8 bases between. CDR3 length: 14 amino acids. CDR1 is MNHEY and CDR2 is SVGEGT in the germline V gene. CDR3 loop: CASSSPFAKNIQYF. The CDR3 region has the DNA TGTGCCAGCAGTTCGCCGTTTGCCAAAAACATTCAGTACTTC.

This chain connects TRBV20-1 to TRBJ2-1, with TRBD1 as a possible D gene (6 bases). Germline V gene sequence: CDR1 DFQATT, CDR2 SNEGSKA (reference sequence). The V end lost 2 bases, the J end lost 5 bases, and 19 bases lay between the germline ends. The CDR3 length is 16 residues. In DNA, the CDR3 is TGCAGTGCTAGAAAGGGGGACCCAGAGCAACACAATGAGCAGTTCTTC. Translated: CSARKGDPEQHNEQFF.

The genes are TRBV10-1 and TRBJ2-1; D is ambiguous. CDR1 WNHNN and CDR2 SYGVQD come from the germline V gene (reference sequence). This CDR3 region has 12 residues. V dropped 5 bases and J dropped 9 bases, with 11 bases sitting between them. DNA of the CDR3: TGCGCCAGCAGTCATAACACCTTTGAGCAGTTCTTC. Translation: CASSHNTFEQFF.

The rearrangement uses TRBV10-2 and TRBJ1-1; a possible D gene is TRBD1 (5 bases). The V end lost 6 bases, the J end lost 7 bases, and 15 bases lay between the germline ends. The CDR3 totals 13 residues. Per the germline V gene, CDR1 is WSHSY and CDR2 is SAAADI. The CDR3: CASRFRAWDEAFF. The CDR3 DNA reads as TGCGCCAGCAGATTCAGGGCATGGGATGAAGCTTTCTTT.

This clonotype was found a few times. The V and J genes are TRBV9 and TRBJ2-1; a weak D match, TRBD2 (5 bases). V was trimmed by 4 bases and J by 5 bases, leaving 13 bases between them. The V gene's germline CDR1 is SGDLS and CDR2 YYNGEE. The CDR3 sequence is 14 residues long. The CDR3 reads CASSPQGLNNEQFF. CDR3 DNA: TGTGCCAGCAGCCCCCAAGGACTGAACAATGAGCAGTTCTTC.

A remark on this clonotype: The junction departs from the called germline gene at one end, perhaps through a read error. This rearrangement joins TRBV29-1 to TRBJ2-7, with D perhaps TRBD1 or TRBD2 (6 bases each). The CDR3 is 14 amino acids. Germline V gives CDR1 SQVTM, CDR2 ANQGSEA. CDR3 loop: CSVARGRGQETQDF. CDR3 coding DNA: TGCAGCGTTGCCCGGGGGCGAGGACAAGAGACCCAGGACTTC.

The chain couples TRBV19 to TRBJ2-1, with D perhaps TRBD2 (5 bases). With 4 bases removed from V and 0 bases from J, the gap between germline ends came to 13 bases. The CDR3 runs 16 residues. The V gene's germline CDR1 is LNHDA and CDR2 SQIVND (reference sequence). The CDR3 sequence is CASSTREGHSYNEQFF. The DNA for the CDR3 is TGTGCCAGTAGTACCCGAGAGGGCCACTCCTACAATGAGCAGTTCTTC.

The chain has TRBV30 and TRBJ2-1, with TRBD2 identical over 7 bases. Per the germline V gene, CDR1 is GTSNPN and CDR2 is SVGIG (reference sequence). The V segment lost 0 bases and the J segment 3 bases; nucleotides outside the gene matches: 8. The CDR3 covers 16 residues. The CDR3 region has the DNA TGTGCCTGGAGTGTCAGGCTGGTAGCGGGCTACAATGAGCAGTTCTTC. As protein: CAWSVRLVAGYNEQFF.